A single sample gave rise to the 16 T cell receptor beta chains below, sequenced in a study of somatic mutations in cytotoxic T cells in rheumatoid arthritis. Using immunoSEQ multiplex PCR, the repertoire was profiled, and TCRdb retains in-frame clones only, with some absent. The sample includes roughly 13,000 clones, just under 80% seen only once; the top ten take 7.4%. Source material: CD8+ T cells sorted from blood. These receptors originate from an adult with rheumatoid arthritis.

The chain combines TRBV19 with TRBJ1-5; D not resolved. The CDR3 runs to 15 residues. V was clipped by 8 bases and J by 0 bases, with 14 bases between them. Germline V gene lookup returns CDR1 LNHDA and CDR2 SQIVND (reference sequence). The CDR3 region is CASGWAVYSNQPQHF. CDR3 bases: TGTGCCAGTGGGTGGGCAGTCTATAGCAATCAGCCCCAGCATTTT.

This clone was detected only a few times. The CDR3 loop reads CASSLYIGGENTEAFF. CDR3 bases: TGTGCCAGCAGCTTATATATTGGGGGGGAAAACACTGAAGCTTTCTTT. This chain connects TRBV7-3 to TRBJ1-1; D may be TRBD1 (5 bases). Per germline, CDR1 SGHTA and CDR2 FQGTGA. This CDR3 comprises 16 residues. V lost 2 bases to trimming and J lost 2 bases, with 15 bases between them.

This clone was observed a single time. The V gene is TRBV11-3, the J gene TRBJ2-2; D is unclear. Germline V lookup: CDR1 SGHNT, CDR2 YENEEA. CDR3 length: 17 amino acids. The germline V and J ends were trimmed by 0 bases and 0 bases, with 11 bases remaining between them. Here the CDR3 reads CASSLDLARANTGELFF. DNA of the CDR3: TGTGCCAGCAGCTTAGATCTCGCGCGAGCGAACACCGGGGAGCTGTTTTTT.

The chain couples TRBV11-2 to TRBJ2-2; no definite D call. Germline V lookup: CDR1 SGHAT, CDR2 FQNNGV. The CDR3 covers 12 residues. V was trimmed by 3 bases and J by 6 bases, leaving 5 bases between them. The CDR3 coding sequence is TGTGCCAGCAGCTTTCTTTCCGGGGAGCTGTTTTTT. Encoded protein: CASSFLSGELFF.

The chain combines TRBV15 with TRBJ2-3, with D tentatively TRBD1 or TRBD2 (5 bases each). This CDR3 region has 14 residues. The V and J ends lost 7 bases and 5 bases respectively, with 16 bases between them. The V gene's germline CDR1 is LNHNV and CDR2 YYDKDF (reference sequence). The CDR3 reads CATTLGPRGDTQYF. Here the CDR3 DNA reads TGTGCCACCACACTGGGACCCCGGGGAGATACGCAGTATTTT.

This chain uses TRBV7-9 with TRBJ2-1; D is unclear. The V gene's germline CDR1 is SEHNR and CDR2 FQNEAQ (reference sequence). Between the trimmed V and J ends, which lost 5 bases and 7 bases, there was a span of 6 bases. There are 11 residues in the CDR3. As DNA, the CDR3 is TGTGCCAGCAGCCCGTCGAATGAGCAGTTCTTC. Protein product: CASSPSNEQFF.

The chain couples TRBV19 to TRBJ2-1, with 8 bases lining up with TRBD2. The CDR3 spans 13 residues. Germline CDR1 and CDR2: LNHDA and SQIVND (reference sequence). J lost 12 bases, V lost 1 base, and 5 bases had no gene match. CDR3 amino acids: CASSIGSGGPQFF. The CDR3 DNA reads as TGTGCCAGTAGTATAGGGAGCGGGGGCCCGCAGTTCTTC.

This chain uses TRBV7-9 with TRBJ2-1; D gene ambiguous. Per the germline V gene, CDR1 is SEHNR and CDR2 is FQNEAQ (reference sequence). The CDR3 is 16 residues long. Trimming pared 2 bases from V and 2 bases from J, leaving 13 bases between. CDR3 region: CASSLSLPPTYNEQFF. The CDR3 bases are TGTGCCAGCAGCTTAAGTCTGCCACCCACCTACAATGAGCAGTTCTTC.

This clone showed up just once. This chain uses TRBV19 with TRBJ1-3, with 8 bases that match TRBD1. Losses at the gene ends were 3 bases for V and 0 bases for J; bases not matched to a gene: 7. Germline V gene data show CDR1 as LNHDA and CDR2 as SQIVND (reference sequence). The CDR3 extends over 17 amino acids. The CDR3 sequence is CASSIPGGRSSGNTIYF. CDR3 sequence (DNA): TGTGCCAGTAGTATCCCAGGGGGCAGGAGCTCTGGAAACACCATATATTTT.

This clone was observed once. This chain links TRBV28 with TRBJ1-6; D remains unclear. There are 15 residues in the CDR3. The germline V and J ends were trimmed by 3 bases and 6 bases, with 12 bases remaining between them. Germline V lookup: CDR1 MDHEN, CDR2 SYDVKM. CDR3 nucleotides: TGTGCCAGCAGTTTCTCTAGCGCCCTTAATTCACCCCTCCACTTT. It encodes CASSFSSALNSPLHF.

The CDR3 DNA reads TGTGCCAGCAGCGTATCGATCACCGGGGAGCTGTTTTTT. This sequence encodes CASSVSITGELFF. This sequence joins TRBV9 and TRBJ2-2; D unclear. This CDR3 region has 13 residues. Germline V gene sequence: CDR1 SGDLS, CDR2 YYNGEE. The ends were cut back, 1 base at V and 4 bases at J, with 5 bases in the middle.

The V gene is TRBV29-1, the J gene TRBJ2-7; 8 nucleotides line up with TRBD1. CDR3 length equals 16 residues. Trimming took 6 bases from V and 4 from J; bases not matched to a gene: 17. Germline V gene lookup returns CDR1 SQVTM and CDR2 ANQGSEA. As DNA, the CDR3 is TGCAGCGTCGCCGATGCTTTCGGGACAGGAGCGTACGAGCAGTACTTC. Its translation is CSVADAFGTGAYEQYF.

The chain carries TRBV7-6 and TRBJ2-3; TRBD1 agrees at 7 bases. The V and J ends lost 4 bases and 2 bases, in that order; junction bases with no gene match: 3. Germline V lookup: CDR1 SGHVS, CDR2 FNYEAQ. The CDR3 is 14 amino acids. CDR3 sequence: CASSSTGTTDTQYF. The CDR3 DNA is TGTGCCAGCAGCTCGACAGGGACCACAGATACGCAGTATTTT.

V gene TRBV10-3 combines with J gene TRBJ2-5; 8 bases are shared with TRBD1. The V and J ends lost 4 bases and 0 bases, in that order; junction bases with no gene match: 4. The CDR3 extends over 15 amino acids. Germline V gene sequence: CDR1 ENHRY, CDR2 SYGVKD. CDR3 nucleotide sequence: TGTGCCATCAGTGGGGCGGACAGGGACCAAGAGACCCAGTACTTC. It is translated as CAISGADRDQETQYF.

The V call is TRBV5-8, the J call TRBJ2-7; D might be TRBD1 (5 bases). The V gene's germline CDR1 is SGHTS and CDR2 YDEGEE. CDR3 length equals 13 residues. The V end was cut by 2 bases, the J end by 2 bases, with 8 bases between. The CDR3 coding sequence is TGTGCCAGCAGCTTTGGGGCTGCCTACGAGCAGTACTTC. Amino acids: CASSFGAAYEQYF.

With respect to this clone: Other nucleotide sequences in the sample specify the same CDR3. CDR3 nucleotide sequence: TGTGCCAGCACCAATGGACAGCTGAACACTGAAGCTTTCTTT. Protein: CASTNGQLNTEAFF. V usage is TRBV28 and J usage is TRBJ1-1; maybe TRBD1 (6 bases). The germline V gene encodes CDR1 MDHEN and CDR2 SYDVKM. The CDR3 spans 14 residues. Trimming took 7 bases from V and 0 from J, leaving 12 bases between them.